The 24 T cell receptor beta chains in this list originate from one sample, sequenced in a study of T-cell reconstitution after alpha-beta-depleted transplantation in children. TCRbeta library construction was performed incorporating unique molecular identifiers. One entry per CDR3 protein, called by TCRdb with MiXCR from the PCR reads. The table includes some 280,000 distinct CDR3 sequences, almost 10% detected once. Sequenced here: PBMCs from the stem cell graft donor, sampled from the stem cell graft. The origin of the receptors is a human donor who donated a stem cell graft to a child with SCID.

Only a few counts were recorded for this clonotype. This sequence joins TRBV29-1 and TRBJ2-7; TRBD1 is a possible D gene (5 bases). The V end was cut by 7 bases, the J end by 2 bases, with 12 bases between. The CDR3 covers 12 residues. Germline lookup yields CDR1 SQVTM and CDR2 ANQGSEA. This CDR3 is CSAATDTYEQYF. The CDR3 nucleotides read TGCAGCGCCGCGACAGATACCTACGAGCAGTACTTC.

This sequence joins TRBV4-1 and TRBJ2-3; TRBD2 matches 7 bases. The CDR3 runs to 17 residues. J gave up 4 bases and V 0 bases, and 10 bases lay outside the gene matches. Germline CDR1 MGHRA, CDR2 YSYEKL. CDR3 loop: CASSQDSVGLDPDTQYF. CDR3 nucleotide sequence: TGCGCCAGCAGCCAAGATTCGGTAGGACTAGACCCAGATACGCAGTATTTT.

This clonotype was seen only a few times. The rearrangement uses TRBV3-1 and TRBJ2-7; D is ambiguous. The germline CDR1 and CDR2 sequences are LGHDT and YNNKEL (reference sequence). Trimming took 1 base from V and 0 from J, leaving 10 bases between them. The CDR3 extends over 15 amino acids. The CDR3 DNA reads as TGTGCCAGCAGCCAAGTGATGGATTCCTCCTACGAGCAGTACTTC. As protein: CASSQVMDSSYEQYF.

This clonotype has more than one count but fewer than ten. CDR3 loop: CASSHTDRTYEQYF. CDR3 coding DNA: TGCGCCAGCAGCCACACGGACAGGACCTACGAGCAGTACTTC. J is TRBJ2-7 and V is TRBV4-1; 7 positions agree with TRBD1. Germline V gene data show CDR1 as MGHRA and CDR2 as YSYEKL. The V and J ends lost 3 bases and 2 bases, in that order; junction bases with no gene match: 4. This CDR3 is 14 amino acids long.

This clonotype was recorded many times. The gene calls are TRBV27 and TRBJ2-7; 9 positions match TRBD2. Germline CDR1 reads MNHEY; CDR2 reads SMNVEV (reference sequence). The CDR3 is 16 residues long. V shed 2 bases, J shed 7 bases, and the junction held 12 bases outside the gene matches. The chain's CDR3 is CASSLGWTSAIWEQYF. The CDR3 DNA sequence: TGTGCCAGCAGTTTAGGGTGGACTAGCGCGATATGGGAGCAGTACTTC.

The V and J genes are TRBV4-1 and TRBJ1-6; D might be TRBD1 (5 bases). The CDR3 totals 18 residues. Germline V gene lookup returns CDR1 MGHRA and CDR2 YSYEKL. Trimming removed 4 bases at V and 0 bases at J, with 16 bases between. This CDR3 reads CASSPIGQGSSYNSPLHF. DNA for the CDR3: TGCGCCAGCAGCCCAATTGGGCAGGGAAGCTCCTATAATTCACCCCTCCACTTT.

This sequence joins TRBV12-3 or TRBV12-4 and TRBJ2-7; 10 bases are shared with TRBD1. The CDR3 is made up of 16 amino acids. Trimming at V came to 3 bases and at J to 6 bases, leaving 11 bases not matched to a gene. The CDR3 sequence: CASSLVRDRGKREQYF. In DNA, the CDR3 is TGTGCCAGCAGTTTGGTTAGGGACAGGGGAAAACGCGAGCAGTACTTC.

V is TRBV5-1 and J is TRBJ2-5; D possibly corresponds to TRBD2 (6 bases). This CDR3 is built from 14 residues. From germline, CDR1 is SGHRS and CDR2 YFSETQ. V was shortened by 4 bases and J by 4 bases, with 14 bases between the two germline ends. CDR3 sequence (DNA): TGCGCCAGCAGCATATCCGGGACTCCAGAGACCCAGTACTTC. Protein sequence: CASSISGTPETQYF.

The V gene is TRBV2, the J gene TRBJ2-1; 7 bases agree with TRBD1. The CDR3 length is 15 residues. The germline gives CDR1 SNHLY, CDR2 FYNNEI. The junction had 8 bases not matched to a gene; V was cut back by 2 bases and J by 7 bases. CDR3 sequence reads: CASSEFRGIGNEQFF. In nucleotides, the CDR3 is TGTGCCAGCAGTGAATTCAGGGGGATAGGGAATGAGCAGTTCTTC.

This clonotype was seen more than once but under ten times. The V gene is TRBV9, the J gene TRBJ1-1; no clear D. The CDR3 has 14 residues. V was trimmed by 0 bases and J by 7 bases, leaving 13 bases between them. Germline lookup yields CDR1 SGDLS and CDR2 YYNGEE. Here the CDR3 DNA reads TGTGCCAGCAGCGTAGAATTAAAAGGGATTGAAGCTTTCTTT. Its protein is CASSVELKGIEAFF.

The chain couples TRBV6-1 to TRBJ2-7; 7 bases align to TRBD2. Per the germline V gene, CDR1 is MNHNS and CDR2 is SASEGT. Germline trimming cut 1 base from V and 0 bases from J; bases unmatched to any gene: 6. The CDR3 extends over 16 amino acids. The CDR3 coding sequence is TGTGCCAGCAGTGAAGGTGCGGGGGACGACTCCTACGAGCAGTACTTC. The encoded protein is CASSEGAGDDSYEQYF.

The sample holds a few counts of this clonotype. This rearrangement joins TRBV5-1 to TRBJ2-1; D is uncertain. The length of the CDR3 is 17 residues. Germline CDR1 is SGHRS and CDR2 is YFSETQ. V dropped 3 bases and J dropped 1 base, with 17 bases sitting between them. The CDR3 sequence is CASSSEGPRRSYNEQFF. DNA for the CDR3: TGCGCCAGCAGCTCGGAAGGCCCACGTAGGTCCTACAATGAGCAGTTCTTC.

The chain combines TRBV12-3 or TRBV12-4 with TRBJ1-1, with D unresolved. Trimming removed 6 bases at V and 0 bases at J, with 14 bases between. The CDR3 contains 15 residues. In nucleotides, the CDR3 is TGTGCCAGCAGAAGAGGATTTCAGATGAACACTGAAGCTTTCTTT. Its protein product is CASRRGFQMNTEAFF.

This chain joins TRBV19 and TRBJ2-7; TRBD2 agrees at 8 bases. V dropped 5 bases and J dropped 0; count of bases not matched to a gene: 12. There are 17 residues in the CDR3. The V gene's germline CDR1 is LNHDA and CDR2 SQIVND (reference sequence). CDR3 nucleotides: TGTGCCAGTAGTCTTCAGGTTGGTAGCGGGGACTCCTACGAGCAGTACTTC. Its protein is CASSLQVGSGDSYEQYF.

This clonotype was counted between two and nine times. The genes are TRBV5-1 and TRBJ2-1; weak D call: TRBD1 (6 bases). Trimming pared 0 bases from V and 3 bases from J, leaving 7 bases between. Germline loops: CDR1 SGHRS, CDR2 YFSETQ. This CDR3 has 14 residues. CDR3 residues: CASSLGDNYNEQFF. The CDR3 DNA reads TGCGCCAGCAGCTTGGGGGACAACTACAATGAGCAGTTCTTC.

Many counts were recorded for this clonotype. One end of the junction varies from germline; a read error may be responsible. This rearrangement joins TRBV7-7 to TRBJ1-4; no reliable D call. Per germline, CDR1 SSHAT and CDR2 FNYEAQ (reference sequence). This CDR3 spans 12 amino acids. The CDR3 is CASSSDGEKLFF. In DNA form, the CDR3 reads TGTGCTAGCAGCTCCGACGGAGAAAAACTGTTTTTT.

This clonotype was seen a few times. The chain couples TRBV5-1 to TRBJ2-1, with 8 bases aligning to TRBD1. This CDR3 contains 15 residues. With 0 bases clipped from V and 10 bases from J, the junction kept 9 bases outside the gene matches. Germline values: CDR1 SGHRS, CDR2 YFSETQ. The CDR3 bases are TGCGCCAGCAGCTTGGTGGGACAGGCCACATCGGAGCAGTTCTTC. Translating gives CASSLVGQATSEQFF.

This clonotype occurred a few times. CDR3 coding DNA: TGTGCCAGCAGCCGACTAGCGGGGGACGAGCAGTACTTC. Protein sequence: CASSRLAGDEQYF. The gene calls are TRBV7-9 and TRBJ2-7, with 12 bases that match TRBD2. With 5 bases clipped from V and 5 bases from J, the junction kept 1 base outside the gene matches. From germline, CDR1 is SEHNR and CDR2 FQNEAQ (reference sequence). The CDR3 is 13 residues long.

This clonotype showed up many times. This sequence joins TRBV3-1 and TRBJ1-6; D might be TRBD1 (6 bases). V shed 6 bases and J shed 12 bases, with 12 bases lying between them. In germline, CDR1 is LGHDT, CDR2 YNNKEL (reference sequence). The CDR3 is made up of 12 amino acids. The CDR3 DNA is TGTGCCAGCAGTGCCTCAGGGGAACCCCTCCACTTT. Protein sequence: CASSASGEPLHF.

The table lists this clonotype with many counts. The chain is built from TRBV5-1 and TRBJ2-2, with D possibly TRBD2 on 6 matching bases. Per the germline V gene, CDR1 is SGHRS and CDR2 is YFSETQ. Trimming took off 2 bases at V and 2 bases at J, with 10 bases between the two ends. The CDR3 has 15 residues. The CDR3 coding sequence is TGCGCCAGCAGCTTAGGGACTTTAAACACCGGGGAGCTGTTTTTT. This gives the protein CASSLGTLNTGELFF.

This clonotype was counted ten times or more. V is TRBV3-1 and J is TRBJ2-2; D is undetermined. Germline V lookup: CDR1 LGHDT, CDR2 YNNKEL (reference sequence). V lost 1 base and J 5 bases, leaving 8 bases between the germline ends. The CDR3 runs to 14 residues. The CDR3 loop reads CASSQVERTGELFF. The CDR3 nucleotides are TGTGCCAGCAGCCAAGTGGAAAGGACCGGGGAGCTGTTTTTT.

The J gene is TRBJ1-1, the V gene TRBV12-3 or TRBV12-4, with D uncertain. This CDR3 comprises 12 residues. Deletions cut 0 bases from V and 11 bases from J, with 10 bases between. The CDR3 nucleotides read TGTGCCAGCAGTTTAGCCAGTCTTAGGGCTTTCTTT. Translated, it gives CASSLASLRAFF.

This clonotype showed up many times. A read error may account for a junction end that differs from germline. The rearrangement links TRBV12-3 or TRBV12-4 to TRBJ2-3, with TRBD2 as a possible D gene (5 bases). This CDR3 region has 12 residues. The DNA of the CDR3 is TGTGCCAGCAGTTTAACTCGAGAGATGCGGGATTTT. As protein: CASSLTREMRDF.

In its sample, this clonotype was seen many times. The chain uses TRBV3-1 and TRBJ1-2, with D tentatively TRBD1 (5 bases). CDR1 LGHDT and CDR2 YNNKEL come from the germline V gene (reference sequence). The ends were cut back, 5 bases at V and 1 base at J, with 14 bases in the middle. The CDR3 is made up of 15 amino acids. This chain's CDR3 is CASSNIGGSNYGYTF. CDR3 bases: TGTGCCAGCAGCAACATCGGGGGTAGTAACTATGGCTACACCTTC.